The sequence of this T cell receptor (beta chain) was determined in a study of T cells in Graves' hyperthyroidism and ophthalmopathy. This clonotype was observed many times. Diagnosis of hyperthyroidism was new in patients aged 18 to 65, and its duration was under 2 months. CDR3 length: 15 residues. Germline CDR1 reads SNHLY; CDR2 reads FYNNEI. The V and J ends lost 6 bases and 6 bases respectively, with 18 bases between them. RNA transcripts provided the source from which TCR beta CDR3 regions were amplified. The TCR CDR3 first-round RT-PCR relied on the HTBI primer set. TCRdb analysed the multiplex PCR reads with MiXCR anew, one entry per CDR3 protein. The sample shows more than 600,000 distinct CDR3 sequences, around 15% of them seen only once.

The genes are TRBV2 and TRBJ2-1; D possibly matches TRBD1 or TRBD2 (5 bases each). The sequence was obtained from a man between 18 and 35 years old with Graves' hyperthyroidism. The sequencing sample was made of blood. The chain's CDR3 is CASRPSGGGLNEQFF. Written as DNA, the CDR3 is TGTGCCAGCAGACCATCTGGGGGTGGGCTCAATGAGCAGTTCTTC.